Listed here are 14 T cell receptor beta chains from one sample, sequenced in a study of T cells in localized non-small cell lung cancer. The data were produced by immunoSEQ multiplex PCR, yet TCRdb's version contains in-frame clones alone and is incomplete. The sample carries approximately 21,000 clones, 88% recorded once. The sequences come from peripheral blood mononuclear cells, collected before any cancer treatment. The receptors come from a male donor at least 60 years old with stage II lung adenocarcinoma.

The V gene is TRBV27, the J gene TRBJ2-4, with D maybe TRBD2 (5 bases). The germline V gene encodes CDR1 MNHEY and CDR2 SMNVEV (reference sequence). The CDR3 totals 17 residues. With 5 bases removed from V and 7 bases from J, the gap between germline ends came to 24 bases. CDR3 amino acids: CASSPRPTGGQRNIQYF. Written as DNA, the CDR3 is TGTGCCAGCAGTCCACGCCCGACCGGCGGTCAGCGGAACATTCAGTACTTC.

The CDR3, as DNA: TGTGCCAGCAGTCTATATCAGGATCAGCCCCAGCATTTT. Its protein product is CASSLYQDQPQHF. V and J are TRBV2 and TRBJ1-5; no reliable D call. The ends were cut back, 5 bases at V and 5 bases at J, with 10 bases in the middle. Germline V gives CDR1 SNHLY, CDR2 FYNNEI. This CDR3 has 13 amino acids.

The chain employs TRBV5-4 and TRBJ2-2; no clear D. V dropped 0 bases and J dropped 3 bases, with 12 bases sitting between them. The germline CDR1 and CDR2 sequences are SGHNT and YYREEE (reference sequence). The CDR3 runs to 16 residues. DNA of the CDR3: TGTGCCAGCAGCTTGGATCCCCCCCCCGACACCGGGGAGCTGTTTTTT. Residues: CASSLDPPPDTGELFF.

This clone has a single count. The rearrangement joins TRBV4-1 to TRBJ2-1, with 10 bases aligning to TRBD2. J lost 2 bases, V lost 3 bases, and 4 bases had no gene match. In germline, CDR1 is MGHRA, CDR2 YSYEKL. This CDR3 comprises 16 residues. This chain's CDR3 is CASSHLTSGTYNEQFF. CDR3 nucleotide sequence: TGCGCCAGCAGCCACTTAACTAGCGGGACCTACAATGAGCAGTTCTTC.

The genes are TRBV5-1 and TRBJ2-1; D is ambiguous. Germline values: CDR1 SGHRS, CDR2 YFSETQ. V lost 4 bases and J lost 9, with 17 bases in between. The CDR3 runs to 14 residues. CDR3 residues: CASSAITRSREQFF. For the CDR3, the DNA is TGCGCCAGCAGCGCTATAACCAGGAGTCGTGAGCAGTTCTTC.

This chain links TRBV7-2 with TRBJ2-6, with D possibly matching TRBD1 (6 bases). Trimming left V 5 bases short and J 0 bases short, with 20 bases between. CDR1 and CDR2 from the germline V gene are SGHTA and FQGNSA. The CDR3 totals 19 residues. CDR3 region: CASSSYRTALRSGANVLTF. CDR3 DNA sequence: TGTGCCAGCAGCAGCTATCGGACAGCTCTACGCTCTGGGGCCAACGTCCTGACTTTC.

The chain carries TRBV7-9 and TRBJ2-7, with D tentatively TRBD1 (6 bases). V was shortened by 4 bases and J by 2 bases, with 15 bases between the two germline ends. The CDR3 spans 15 residues. Per the germline V gene, CDR1 is SEHNR and CDR2 is FQNEAQ (reference sequence). The CDR3 spells CASSYRDARPYEQYF. DNA for the CDR3: TGTGCCAGCAGCTACAGGGACGCCCGGCCCTACGAGCAGTACTTC.

The chain couples TRBV27 to TRBJ2-3, with D possibly being TRBD1 (7 bases). The ends were cut back, 2 bases at V and 2 bases at J, with 20 bases in the middle. From germline, CDR1 is MNHEY and CDR2 SMNVEV (reference sequence). The CDR3 is 18 residues long. The CDR3 DNA reads TGTGCCAGCAGTTTAAGGGCACAGGGGAGGTTCCTCACAGATACGCAGTATTTT. It is translated as CASSLRAQGRFLTDTQYF.

The chain links TRBV28 to TRBJ2-3; TRBD2 aligns across 13 bases. V was pared by 6 bases and J by 4 bases, with 4 bases of the junction left unmatched. The CDR3 is 15 residues long. Germline CDR1 is MDHEN and CDR2 is SYDVKM. The CDR3 spells CASSRLAGGSDTQYF. CDR3 nucleotide sequence: TGTGCCAGCAGCCGACTAGCGGGAGGATCAGATACGCAGTATTTT. Variable domain in full (rest from reference TRBV28 and TRBJ2-3): DVKVTQSSRYLVKRTGEKVFLECVQDMDHENMFWYRQDPGLGLRLIYFSYDVKMKEKGDIPEGYSVSREKKERFSLILESASTNQTSMYLCASSRLAGGSDTQYFGPGTRLTVL.

This chain uses TRBV5-6 with TRBJ2-2; D is possibly TRBD1 (5 bases). V was clipped by 1 base and J by 7 bases, with 5 bases between them. CDR1 and CDR2 from the germline V gene are SGHDT and YYEEEE. The CDR3 extends over 12 amino acids. The DNA for the CDR3 is TGTGCCAGCAGCTTGAGGGGCGGGGAGCTGTTTTTT. The encoded protein is CASSLRGGELFF.

J is TRBJ2-5 and V is TRBV11-2; TRBD2 matches at 12 bases. The CDR3 is made up of 18 amino acids. The trim removed 4 bases at V and 5 bases at J, leaving 14 bases unmatched. The germline CDR1 and CDR2 sequences are SGHAT and FQNNGV. CDR3: CASSSAGLAGIWVETQYF. The CDR3 DNA sequence: TGTGCCAGCAGCTCCGCTGGACTAGCGGGAATCTGGGTGGAGACCCAGTACTTC. Full variable domain (missing parts from reference TRBV11-2 and TRBJ2-5): EAGVAQSPRYKIIEKRQSVAFWCNPISGHATLYWYQQILGQGPKLLIQFQNNGVVDDSQLPKDRFSAERLKGVDSTLKIQPAKLEDSAVYLCASSSAGLAGIWVETQYFGPGTRLLVL.

The V and J genes are TRBV5-1 and TRBJ2-2, with D unclear. Per the germline V gene, CDR1 is SGHRS and CDR2 is YFSETQ. Trimming took 4 bases from V and 4 from J, leaving 17 bases between them. The CDR3 runs 16 residues. The CDR3, as DNA: TGCGCCAGCAGCCAAGTCAATATGGGATTCACCGGGGAGCTGTTTTTT. Residues: CASSQVNMGFTGELFF.

The rearrangement links TRBV5-1 to TRBJ2-3; 7 bases match TRBD2. The CDR3 totals 17 residues. The V segment lost 0 bases and the J segment 6 bases; nucleotides outside the gene matches: 13. Germline loops: CDR1 SGHRS, CDR2 YFSETQ. The CDR3 sequence is CASSLEHRAGAGDTQYF. CDR3 in DNA: TGCGCCAGCAGCTTGGAGCATAGGGCGGGAGCCGGTGATACGCAGTATTTT.

As concerns this clone: Germline and junction disagree at one end, which may indicate a read error. The rearrangement uses TRBV2 and TRBJ2-5; possible D gene TRBD2, 5 bases. The CDR3 length is 11 residues. The germline V gene has CDR1 SNHLY and CDR2 FYNNEI. The CDR3 DNA reads TGTGCCAGTGGACTCCAAGGGACCCAGTACTTC. Translation gives CASGLQGTQYF.